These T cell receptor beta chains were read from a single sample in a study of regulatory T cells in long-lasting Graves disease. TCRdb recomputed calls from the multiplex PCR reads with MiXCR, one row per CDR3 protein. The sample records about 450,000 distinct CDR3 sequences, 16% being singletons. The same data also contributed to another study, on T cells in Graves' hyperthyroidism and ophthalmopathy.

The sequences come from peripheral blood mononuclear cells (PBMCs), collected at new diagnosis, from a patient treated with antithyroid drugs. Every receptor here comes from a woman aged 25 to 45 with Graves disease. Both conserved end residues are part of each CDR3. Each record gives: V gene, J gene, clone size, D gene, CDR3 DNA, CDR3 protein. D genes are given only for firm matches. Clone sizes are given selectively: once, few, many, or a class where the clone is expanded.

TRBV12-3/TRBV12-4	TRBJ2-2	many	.	TGTGCCAGCACCAGGGCGCAGGGGACTACCGGGGAGCTGTTTTTT	CASTRAQGTTGELFF
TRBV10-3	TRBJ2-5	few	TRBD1	TGTGCCATCGGGGACAGGGTGGTGACCCAGTACTTC	CAIGDRVVTQYF
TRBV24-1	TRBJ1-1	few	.	TGTGCCACCAGACCACCTCAGGAGGGCACTGAAGCTTTCTTT	CATRPPQEGTEAFF
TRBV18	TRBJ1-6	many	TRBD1	TGTGCCAGCTCACCGAGGACAGGGGGAAATTCACCCCTCCACTTT	CASSPRTGGNSPLHF
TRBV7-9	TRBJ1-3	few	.	TGTGCCAGCAGCTTAACAACAGGAAAGGGGAACACCATATATTTT	CASSLTTGKGNTIYF
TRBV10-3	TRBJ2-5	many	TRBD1	TGTGCCATAAGACGGGACAGGGAGCAAGAGACCCAGTACTTC	CAIRRDREQETQYF
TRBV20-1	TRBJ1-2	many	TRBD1	TGCAGTGCTGGGACGGGACAGTCAATGGAGGATGGCTACACCTTC	CSAGTGQSMEDGYTF
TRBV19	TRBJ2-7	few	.	TGTGCCAGCAGGGCAGGGGGGTCCTACGAGCAGTACTTC	CASRAGGSYEQYF
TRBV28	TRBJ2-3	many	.	TGTGCCAGCAGTTTAACCCCCGCCGGAGATACGCAGTATTTT	CASSLTPAGDTQYF
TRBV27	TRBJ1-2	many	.	TGTGCCAGCAGTTTACAGGGGTCAAATGGCTACACCTTC	CASSLQGSNGYTF
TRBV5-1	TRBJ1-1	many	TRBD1	TGCGCCAGCAGCTTGGAGGACAGGGGTTATACTGAAGCTTTCTTT	CASSLEDRGYTEAFF
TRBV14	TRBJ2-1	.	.	TGTGCCAGCAGCCACGGACAGAACAATGAGCAGTTCTTC	CASSHGQNNEQFF
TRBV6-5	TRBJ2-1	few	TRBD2	TGTGCCAGCAGTTTACGGGAGGGCCTATACAATGAGCAGTTCTTC	CASSLREGLYNEQFF
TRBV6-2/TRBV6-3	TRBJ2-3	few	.	TGTGCCAGCAGTTACAGGGAGGTAACAGATACGCAGTATTTT	CASSYREVTDTQYF
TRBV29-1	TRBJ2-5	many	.	TGCAGCGTTGCGACAGGGAGGTTACCTAACGGACTGCATCTGGAGACCCAGTACTTC	CSVATGRLPNGLHLETQYF
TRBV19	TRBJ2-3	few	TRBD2	TGTGCCAGTAGTACCACCTTAGCGGGATCCACAGATACGCAGTATTTT	CASSTTLAGSTDTQYF
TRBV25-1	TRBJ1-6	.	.	TGTGCCAGCAGTGTGAGTCGAGGGGCGTGGGGTAATTCACCCCTCCACTTT	CASSVSRGAWGNSPLHF
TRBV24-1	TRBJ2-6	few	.	TGTGCCACCAGTGACGCCACAGGGTCCCACGTCCTGACTTTC	CATSDATGSHVLTF
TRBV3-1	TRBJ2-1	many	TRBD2	TGTGCCAGCAGCCACCTAGGACTAGCCGCCTACAATGAGCAGTTCTTC	CASSHLGLAAYNEQFF
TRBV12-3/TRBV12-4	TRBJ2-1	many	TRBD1	TGTGCCAGCAGATGGGCGACAGGGTATACTGATGAGCAGTTCTTC	CASRWATGYTDEQFF
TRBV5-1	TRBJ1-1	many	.	TGCGCCAGCAGCTTGGACAGCACTGAAGCTTTCTTT	CASSLDSTEAFF
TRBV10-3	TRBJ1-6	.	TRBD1	TGTGCCATCAGAGCAGGACAGGGCAATTCACCCCTCCACTTT	CAIRAGQGNSPLHF
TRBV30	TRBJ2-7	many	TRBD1	TGTGCCTGGCGGGACAGGTACTCCTACGAGCAGTACTTC	CAWRDRYSYEQYF
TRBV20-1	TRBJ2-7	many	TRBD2	TGCAGTGCTAGAGATAGTGGAACTAGCGGGAACCTGTACGAGCAGTACTTC	CSARDSGTSGNLYEQYF
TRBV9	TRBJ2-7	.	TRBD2	TGTGCCAGCAGCGACAGCGGGAGTTTGTCCTACGAGCAGTACTTC	CASSDSGSLSYEQYF
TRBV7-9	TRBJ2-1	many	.	TGTGCCAGCAGCTTAAGGGGGACCACCTACAATGAGCAGTTCTTC	CASSLRGTTYNEQFF
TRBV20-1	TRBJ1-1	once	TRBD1	TGCAGTGCAGGGGTCCCGGGACAGTCGAACACTGAAGCTTTCTTT	CSAGVPGQSNTEAFF
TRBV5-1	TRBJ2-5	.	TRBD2	TGCGCCAGCAGCTTGGGAGGGCTAGCGGGAGCTGGCGAGACCCAGTACTTC	CASSLGGLAGAGETQYF
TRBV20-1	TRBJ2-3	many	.	TGCAGTGCCAGGGTGCAAACGTACATCACAGATACGCAGTATTTT	CSARVQTYITDTQYF
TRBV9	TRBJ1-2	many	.	TGTGCCAGCAGCGTAGCCCCGACAGCGCAATACTATGGCTACACCTTC	CASSVAPTAQYYGYTF
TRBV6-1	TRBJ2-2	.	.	TGTGCCAGCAGTGGGCCCGGGTTAAACACCGGGGAGCTGTTTTTT	CASSGPGLNTGELFF
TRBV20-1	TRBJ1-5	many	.	TGCAGTGCTAGGAGGCCAGGAGAAAATCAGCCCCAGCATTTT	CSARRPGENQPQHF
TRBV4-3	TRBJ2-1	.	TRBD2	TGCGCCAGCAGCCAAGATGGGGGGGGGACTAGCGAGTACAATGAGCAGTTCTTC	CASSQDGGGTSEYNEQFF
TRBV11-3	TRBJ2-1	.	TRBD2	TGTGCCAGCAGCTTATCCGGGACTAGCGGGAGATTGCTTGATGAGCAGTTCTTC	CASSLSGTSGRLLDEQFF
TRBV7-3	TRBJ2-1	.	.	TGTGCCAGCAGCTTAACTATCCTTACGGGAGAAAGTAGCAATGAGCAGTTCTTC	CASSLTILTGESSNEQFF
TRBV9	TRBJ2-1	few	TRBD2	TGTGCCAGCAGCGTGGAGGGAGGGCGGCCCTACAATGAGCAGTTCTTC	CASSVEGGRPYNEQFF